This record covers a single TCR beta chain. The antigen is not known. For sorted subsets, 150 to 200 ng DNA per replicate equaled approximately 30,000 T cell genomes. Data came from immunoSEQ multiplex PCR; TCRdb stores just in-frame clones and leaves some out. Of roughly 2.5 million clones in the sample, approximately 94% were seen once. This sample was included in a study of shared clonotypes between healthy human individuals. Study-level information: Every donor yielded three CD4 naive, three CD4 memory, two CD8 naive and one CD8 memory plate. The study's findings and limits: Sampling covered nothing but blood. Tissue TCR repertoires likely differ from those found in blood. Larger richness was generally estimated for naive than memory subsets.

The sample was naive CD4+ T cells sorted from blood. The subset: CD45RA+ positively selected. The TCR sequence derives from a man between 18 and 35 years old in good health.

The CDR3 nucleotides read TGCGCCAGCAGCCTTACGCGGGGACTCACAGATACGCAGTATTTT. Translating it yields CASSLTRGLTDTQYF. The chain couples TRBV5-1 to TRBJ2-3; D is perhaps TRBD2 (6 bases). The CDR3 loop spans 15 amino acids. Germline V gene lookup returns CDR1 SGHRS and CDR2 YFSETQ. The V and J ends lost 4 bases and 2 bases respectively, with 14 bases between them. Full variable domain (outside the CDR3, taken from reference TRBV5-1 and TRBJ2-3): KAGVTQTPRYLIKTRGQQVTLSCSPISGHRSVSWYQQTPGQGLQFLFEYFSETQRNKGNFPGRFSGRQFSNSRSEMNVSTLELGDSALYLCASSLTRGLTDTQYFGPGTRLTVL.